The 20 T cell receptor beta chains below all came from one sample that was sequenced in a study of T cells in Graves' hyperthyroidism and ophthalmopathy. Authors of the study amplified TCR beta CDR3 regions from RNA transcripts. First-round RT-PCR targeting the TCR CDR3 was performed with the HTBI primer set. Each CDR3 protein gets one entry after TCRdb re-called the multiplex PCR reads with MiXCR. The sample gives under 700,000 distinct CDR3 sequences, more than 45% of which show up once; roughly 8.2% is in the top ten. Source material: peripheral blood or thyroid tissue (not recorded which). The receptors stem from a woman under 30 with Graves' hyperthyroidism.

The table lists this clonotype with a few counts. The V call is TRBV2, the J call TRBJ2-7; either TRBD1 or TRBD2 may fit D (5 bases each). V was shortened by 6 bases and J by 3 bases, with 21 bases between the two germline ends. The CDR3 is 16 amino acids. The germline V gene encodes CDR1 SNHLY and CDR2 FYNNEI. The CDR3 protein is CASSSRDASLGYEQYF. As DNA, the CDR3 is TGTGCCAGCAGCTCCCGGGACGCCTCTCTGGGCTACGAGCAGTACTTC.

This clonotype was counted a few times. This chain connects TRBV9 to TRBJ1-2; possible D gene TRBD1, 6 bases. The CDR3 consists of 13 residues. The germline CDR1 and CDR2 sequences are SGDLS and YYNGEE. Trimming stripped 5 bases from V and 3 bases from J, with 11 bases between. CDR3 nucleotides: TGTGCCAGCAGAGAACAGGGACACTATGGCTACACCTTC. Its translation: CASREQGHYGYTF. Full variable domain (rest looked up from reference TRBV9 and TRBJ1-2): DSGVTQTPKHLITATGQRVTLRCSPRSGDLSVYWYQQSLDQGLQFLIQYYNGEERAKGNILERFSAQQFPDLHSELNLSSLELGDSALYFCASREQGHYGYTFGSGTRLTVV.

This clonotype was observed at least ten times. The V gene is TRBV10-3, the J gene TRBJ1-1; D is ambiguous. The CDR3 contains 11 residues. CDR1 ENHRY and CDR2 SYGVKD come from the germline V gene. V was pared by 7 bases and J by 2 bases, with 5 bases between. CDR3 in amino acids: CAIIVNTEAFF. The CDR3 DNA is TGTGCCATCATTGTAAACACTGAAGCTTTCTTT.

The genes are TRBV2 and TRBJ2-5; D is perhaps TRBD1 or TRBD2 (6 bases each). In germline, CDR1 is SNHLY, CDR2 FYNNEI. V gave up 5 bases and J gave up 2 bases, with 21 bases separating them. The CDR3 loop spans 17 amino acids. In DNA form, the CDR3 reads TGTGCCAGCAGTTTTGGGGGGCCACTGCCAGTACAAGAGACCCAGTACTTC. Translation: CASSFGGPLPVQETQYF.

Comment on this clonotype: Sequence at one end of the junction differs from germline and may be a read error. V is TRBV10-3 and J is TRBJ2-7, with a tentative D call TRBD1 (6 bases). This CDR3 is 15 amino acids long. The germline CDR1 and CDR2 sequences are ENHRY and SYGVKD. CDR3 region: CASSPGQISSYEQYF. The DNA for the CDR3 is TGTGCCAGCAGTCCCGGACAGATAAGCTCCTACGAGCAGTACTTC.

This clonotype occurred many times. The gene calls are TRBV2 and TRBJ1-2; D may be TRBD1 (6 bases). Trimming pared 9 bases from V and 2 bases from J, leaving 10 bases between. This CDR3 spans 12 amino acids. Germline-derived CDR1 and CDR2 are SNHLY and FYNNEI. This chain's CDR3 is CASPQGNYGYTF. The CDR3 region has the DNA TGTGCCAGTCCCCAGGGGAACTATGGCTACACCTTC. Full variable domain (missing parts from reference TRBV2 and TRBJ1-2): EPEVTQTPSHQVTQMGQEVILRCVPISNHLYFYWYRQILGQKVEFLVSFYNNEISEKSEIFDDQFSVERPDGSNFTLKIRSTKLEDSAMYFCASPQGNYGYTFGSGTRLTVV.

Comments on this clonotype: With a much larger clone just one base away, this may be a read error. The chain carries TRBV19 and TRBJ1-5, with D unresolved. Trimming removed 6 bases at V and 0 bases at J, with 9 bases between. Germline V gene data show CDR1 as LNHDA and CDR2 as SQIVND (reference sequence). This CDR3 is 14 amino acids long. The CDR3 sequence is CASRRGLSNQPQHF. The CDR3 bases are TGTGCCAGTAGAAGAGGGCTTAGCAATCAGCCCCAGCATTTT.

With regard to this clonotype: Germline is not matched at one junction end, which may reflect a read error. The chain employs TRBV6-6 and TRBJ1-2; a weak D match, TRBD1 (5 bases). CDR3 length: 14 residues. CDR1 and CDR2 (germline): MNHNY, SVGAGI (reference sequence). The DNA for the CDR3 is TGTGCCAGCAGTTACTCGGCCAGGGCTTACCAGCTCTCCTTC. Translated: CASSYSARAYQLSF.

This clonotype appeared many times. The chain links TRBV7-9 to TRBJ2-5; 7 bases match TRBD1. V lost 0 bases to trimming and J lost 7 bases; unmatched junction nucleotides: 2. The CDR3 sequence is 13 residues long. Germline V gene lookup returns CDR1 SEHNR and CDR2 FQNEAQ (reference sequence). DNA for the CDR3: TGTGCCAGCAGCTTAGCTGACAGGGCGACCCAGTACTTC. Encoded protein: CASSLADRATQYF.

This chain connects TRBV12-3 or TRBV12-4 to TRBJ2-7, with 8 bases fitting TRBD1. The CDR3 runs 16 residues. The V gene end was trimmed by 5 bases and the J gene end by 5 bases; junction bases not matched to a gene: 14. The CDR3 loop reads CASSPPEGQGRDEQYF. CDR3 nucleotides: TGTGCCAGCAGTCCTCCCGAAGGACAGGGTCGAGACGAGCAGTACTTC.

This clonotype was seen a few times. The DNA for the CDR3 is TGTGCCAGCAGGCTGACAAACACTGAAGCTTTCTTT. Its translation: CASRLTNTEAFF. The chain carries TRBV12-3 or TRBV12-4 and TRBJ1-1; D is unresolved. Trimming stripped 6 bases from V and 2 bases from J, with 7 bases between. This CDR3 has 12 amino acids.

The V gene is TRBV2, the J gene TRBJ1-5, with D uncertain. The CDR3 contains 13 residues. The V end lost 2 bases, the J end lost 10 bases, and 12 bases lay between the germline ends. Germline lookup yields CDR1 SNHLY and CDR2 FYNNEI. CDR3 nucleotide sequence: TGTGCCAGCAGTGAACCGGGTGAGGCACCCCAGCATTTT. This sequence encodes CASSEPGEAPQHF. Based on the CDR3 plus reference TRBV2 and TRBJ1-5, the full variable domain is EPEVTQTPSHQVTQMGQEVILRCVPISNHLYFYWYRQILGQKVEFLVSFYNNEISEKSEIFDDQFSVERPDGSNFTLKIRSTKLEDSAMYFCASSEPGEAPQHFGDGTRLSIL.

The chain combines TRBV20-1 with TRBJ2-7; D is undetermined. Germline CDR1 is DFQATT and CDR2 is SNEGSKA (reference sequence). There are 12 residues in the CDR3. V was pared by 1 base and J by 4 bases, with 8 bases between. The CDR3 loop reads CSARGFVYEQYF. Written as DNA, the CDR3 is TGCAGTGCTAGAGGATTCGTATACGAGCAGTACTTC.

The J gene is TRBJ2-5, the V gene TRBV7-2; 11 bases align to TRBD1. The J call may not be correct, given that the DNA end is closer to TRBJ2-1. The CDR3 runs to 14 residues. Germline loops: CDR1 SGHTA, CDR2 FQGNSA. CDR3 amino acids: CASTGQGAGNEQFF. The DNA of the CDR3 is TGTGCCAGCACTGGACAGGGGGCGGGCAATGAGCAGTTCTTC.

V and J are TRBV5-6 and TRBJ2-5, with TRBD2 matching over 10 bases. The trim removed 4 bases at V and 1 base at J, leaving 7 bases unmatched. The CDR3 length is 16 residues. Germline lookup yields CDR1 SGHDT and CDR2 YYEEEE. CDR3 DNA: TGTGCCAGCAGCCAGTTAGCGGGAGGAGGCCAAGAGACCCAGTACTTC. Translated, it gives CASSQLAGGGQETQYF. Complete variable domain (other parts from reference TRBV5-6 and TRBJ2-5): DAGVTQSPTHLIKTRGQQVTLRCSPKSGHDTVSWYQQALGQGPQFIFQYYEEEERQRGNFPDRFSGHQFPNYSSELNVNALLLGDSALYLCASSQLAGGGQETQYFGPGTRLLVL.

DNA for the CDR3: TGTGCCATCAGTGAAACGGGCGGGAGGTCCTACGAGCAGTACTTC. Residues: CAISETGGRSYEQYF. The chain uses TRBV10-3 and TRBJ2-7, with 8 bases lining up with TRBD2. V dropped 3 bases and J dropped 1; count of bases not matched to a gene: 5. CDR1 is ENHRY and CDR2 is SYGVKD in the germline V gene. This CDR3 region has 15 residues.

A word on this clonotype: With a much larger clone just one base away, this may be a read error. This chain joins TRBV24-1 and TRBJ2-5; 7 bases agree with TRBD2. Germline V gene data show CDR1 as KGHDR and CDR2 as SFDVKD. This CDR3 contains 12 residues. CDR3 residues: CATGGDQEAQYF. The CDR3 DNA is TGTGCCACCGGGGGGGACCAAGAGGCCCAGTACTTC.

The chain uses TRBV11-1 and TRBJ2-5; possibly TRBD2 for D (5 bases). The CDR3 spans 17 residues. V was pared by 7 bases and J by 5 bases, with 26 bases between. Looked up from germline, CDR1 is SGHAT and CDR2 is FQDESV (reference sequence). The CDR3 loop reads CASTLTGAEQTRETQYF. Written as DNA, the CDR3 is TGTGCCAGCACCCTCACCGGAGCGGAACAAACCCGTGAGACCCAGTACTTC.

V gene TRBV6-6 combines with J gene TRBJ2-7; D is undetermined. The CDR3 spans 11 residues. The germline V and J ends were trimmed by 6 bases and 3 bases, with 6 bases remaining between them. Germline loops: CDR1 MNHNY, CDR2 SVGAGI (reference sequence). The CDR3 coding sequence is TGTGCCAGCAGGAATGACTACGAGCAGTACTTC. Encoded protein: CASRNDYEQYF.

V and J are TRBV25-1 and TRBJ1-2, with D maybe TRBD1 (6 bases). This CDR3 contains 13 residues. The V gene lost 5 bases and the J gene lost 4 bases, with 11 bases spanning the gap. CDR1 and CDR2 (germline): MGHDK, SYGVNS. The CDR3 is CASSSQGTYGYTF. CDR3 DNA sequence: TGTGCCAGCAGTTCACAGGGAACCTATGGCTACACCTTC.